The text below deals with one TCR beta chain. This entry belongs to a study of blood T cell repertoires in COVID-19. Clones were read by immunoSEQ multiplex PCR, and TCRdb kept only the in-frame ones, dropping some. The sample carries 150,000 to 200,000 clones, roughly 80% recorded once. The clonotype originates from a man aged 60-69 years with active or convalescent COVID-19. The specimen was peripheral blood.

The CDR3 sequence: CASSGTRAGRSYNSPLHF. The CDR3 DNA follows: TGTGCCAGTAGCGGGACCCGCGCGGGCAGATCCTATAATTCACCCCTCCACTTT. The V gene is TRBV28, the J gene TRBJ1-6, with a tentative D call TRBD1 (5 bases). Germline CDR1 is MDHEN and CDR2 is SYDVKM. There are 18 residues in the CDR3. V was pared by 9 bases and J by 1 base, with 22 bases between.